The 18 T cell receptor beta chains listed next were all sequenced from one sample in a study of T-cell memory formation after mild COVID-19. TCRdb called the 5' RACE reads again in MiXCR, with one record for every CDR3 protein. The table includes fewer than 650,000 distinct CDR3 sequences, about 20% detected once. Sequencing was carried out using PBMCs or a T cell subset sorted from them (not recorded which). The receptors were sampled from an adult woman who had mild COVID-19 (a few samples of this study predate the infection). Cell type and time point are not known.

This clonotype has ten or more counts. The chain couples TRBV7-9 to TRBJ2-2, with D maybe TRBD2 (6 bases). CDR1 and CDR2 (germline): SEHNR, FQNEAQ (reference sequence). There are 12 residues in the CDR3. The V end was cut by 7 bases, the J end by 5 bases, with 8 bases between. CDR3 in amino acids: CASNGGTGELFF. For the CDR3, the DNA is TGTGCCAGCAATGGAGGGACCGGGGAGCTGTTTTTT.

This clonotype was found a few times. The chain combines TRBV30 with TRBJ2-2; D is undetermined. With 2 bases removed from V and 9 bases from J, the gap between germline ends came to 10 bases. The length of the CDR3 is 12 residues. The germline V gene has CDR1 GTSNPN and CDR2 SVGIG (reference sequence). The CDR3 protein is CAWSSRPRELFF. The CDR3 DNA reads TGTGCCTGGAGTTCTCGACCCAGGGAGCTGTTTTTT. Complete variable domain (other parts from reference TRBV30 and TRBJ2-2): SQTIHQWPATLVQPVGSPLSLECTVEGTSNPNLYWYRQAAGRGLQLLFYSVGIGQISSEVPQNLSASRPQDRQFILSSKKLLLSDSGFYLCAWSSRPRELFFGEGSRLTVL.

This clonotype appeared a few times. The chain carries TRBV28 and TRBJ2-7, with 7 bases lining up with TRBD1. V lost 3 bases to trimming and J lost 2 bases; unmatched junction nucleotides: 4. The germline gives CDR1 MDHEN, CDR2 SYDVKM. The CDR3 is 14 residues long. This chain's CDR3 is CASSFMGQPYEQYF. For the CDR3, the DNA is TGTGCCAGCAGTTTTATGGGACAGCCCTACGAGCAGTACTTC.

This clonotype was counted only a few times. In DNA form, the CDR3 reads TGTGCCAGCAGCTCCCCCGGGGATGAGCAGTTCTTC. Amino acid sequence: CASSSPGDEQFF. This chain uses TRBV28 with TRBJ2-1, with TRBD2 as a possible D gene (5 bases). Trimming left V 6 bases short and J 8 bases short, with 11 bases between. Per the germline V gene, CDR1 is MDHEN and CDR2 is SYDVKM. This CDR3 contains 12 residues.

The chain couples TRBV6-2 or TRBV6-3 to TRBJ2-5, with TRBD2 matching over 12 bases. V shed 2 bases, J shed 4 bases, and the junction held 2 bases outside the gene matches. The germline gives CDR1 MNHEY, CDR2 SVGEGT. The CDR3 has 15 residues. The CDR3 protein is CASSYALAGGETQYF. CDR3 DNA sequence: TGTGCCAGCAGTTACGCACTAGCGGGAGGAGAGACCCAGTACTTC.

In its sample, this clonotype was seen a few times. V is TRBV27 and J is TRBJ2-7; D unresolved. This CDR3 comprises 14 residues. V lost 7 bases, J lost 2 bases, and 15 bases lay in between. Germline lookup yields CDR1 MNHEY and CDR2 SMNVEV (reference sequence). CDR3 protein: CASNKADTPYEQYF. The CDR3 DNA reads TGTGCCAGCAATAAGGCAGACACCCCCTACGAGCAGTACTTC.

This chain uses TRBV7-8 with TRBJ1-5; no reliable D call. Germline values: CDR1 SGHVS, CDR2 FQNEAQ. Trimming removed 1 base from V and 0 bases from J, with 7 bases in between. The CDR3 spans 15 residues. In nucleotides, the CDR3 is TGTGCCAGCAGCTTAGGCTGGGGTAGCAATCAGCCCCAGCATTTT. As protein: CASSLGWGSNQPQHF.

This rearrangement joins TRBV7-9 to TRBJ2-2; D is perhaps TRBD1 (5 bases). Germline-derived CDR1 and CDR2 are SEHNR and FQNEAQ (reference sequence). This CDR3 is 13 amino acids long. Trimming removed 5 bases from V and 6 bases from J, with 10 bases in between. CDR3 loop: CASSLTEPGELFF. The CDR3, as DNA: TGTGCCAGCAGCCTGACAGAACCCGGGGAGCTGTTTTTT. Supplemented by reference TRBV7-9 and TRBJ2-2, the full variable domain reads DTGVSQNPRHKITKRGQNVTFRCDPISEHNRLYWYRQTLGQGPEFLTYFQNEAQLEKSRLLSDRFSAERPKGSFSTLEIQRTEQGDSAMYLCASSLTEPGELFFGEGSRLTVL.

This clonotype was observed a handful of times. V gene TRBV3-1 combines with J gene TRBJ2-5, with 7 bases that match TRBD1. CDR1 and CDR2 from the germline V gene are LGHDT and YNNKEL (reference sequence). The CDR3 is 14 residues long. J gave up 0 bases and V 4 bases, and 2 bases lay outside the gene matches. The CDR3 region has the DNA TGTGCCAGCAGCCCGACAGGGTACCAAGAGACCCAGTACTTC. It yields the protein CASSPTGYQETQYF.

This clonotype was counted many times. The chain recombines TRBV27 with TRBJ2-3, with D unresolved. Germline V gene lookup returns CDR1 MNHEY and CDR2 SMNVEV (reference sequence). Trimming pared 5 bases from V and 3 bases from J, leaving 12 bases between. The CDR3 runs 14 residues. The CDR3 spells CASSRIQYTDTQYF. The CDR3 DNA reads TGTGCCAGCAGTCGAATCCAGTATACAGATACGCAGTATTTT.

This chain links TRBV6-2 or TRBV6-3 with TRBJ2-1; weak D call: TRBD1 (7 bases). CDR1 and CDR2 (germline): MNHEY, SVGEGT. The CDR3 has 14 amino acids. V shed 4 bases and J shed 9 bases, with 16 bases lying between them. The CDR3 loop reads CASSFGRGETEQFF. In DNA form, the CDR3 reads TGTGCCAGCAGTTTCGGCAGGGGGGAGACTGAGCAGTTCTTC.

A single count supports this clonotype. V and J are TRBV15 and TRBJ2-2, with D maybe TRBD1 (6 bases). The CDR3 totals 17 residues. Deletions cut 0 bases from V and 0 bases from J, with 11 bases between. The germline CDR1 and CDR2 sequences are LNHNV and YYDKDF (reference sequence). The CDR3 loop is CATSRDGGRTNTGELFF. The CDR3 DNA reads as TGTGCCACCAGCAGAGATGGGGGCAGGACGAACACCGGGGAGCTGTTTTTT.

The V and J genes are TRBV18 and TRBJ2-1; a weak D match, TRBD1 (6 bases). Per the germline V gene, CDR1 is KGHSH and CDR2 is LQKENI. The CDR3 has 17 amino acids. V was trimmed by 3 bases and J by 4 bases, leaving 19 bases between them. CDR3 in amino acids: CASSPPTGSASYNEQFF. For the CDR3, the DNA is TGTGCCAGCTCACCCCCTACAGGGAGCGCGTCTTACAATGAGCAGTTCTTC.

V and J are TRBV20-1 and TRBJ1-1; D is ambiguous. The CDR3 loop spans 13 amino acids. Germline V gene data show CDR1 as DFQATT and CDR2 as SNEGSKA (reference sequence). Trimming shortened V by 5 bases and J by 5 bases, and 15 bases separated the two germline ends. CDR3 amino acids: CSASDGPGTEAFF. The DNA of the CDR3 is TGCAGTGCTTCGGACGGGCCGGGAACTGAAGCTTTCTTT.

This clonotype was found a few times. This chain connects TRBV5-1 to TRBJ2-1; D possibly matches TRBD1 or TRBD2 (5 bases each). Germline V gives CDR1 SGHRS, CDR2 YFSETQ. Trimming left V 0 bases short and J 2 bases short, with 12 bases between. The CDR3 sequence is 16 residues long. The CDR3 sequence: CASSLEGTATYNEQFF. The CDR3 nucleotides are TGCGCCAGCAGCTTGGAAGGGACCGCTACCTACAATGAGCAGTTCTTC.

This clonotype was observed a few times. This chain joins TRBV20-1 and TRBJ2-7, with 7 bases identical to TRBD1. This CDR3 is 15 amino acids long. Germline V gives CDR1 DFQATT, CDR2 SNEGSKA (reference sequence). Losses at the gene ends were 1 base for V and 3 bases for J; bases not matched to a gene: 9. The CDR3 protein is CSARAYSGTVYEQYF. Written as DNA, the CDR3 is TGCAGTGCTAGAGCATATTCCGGGACAGTCTACGAGCAGTACTTC.

This clonotype was recorded only once. The chain carries TRBV9 and TRBJ1-6; 8 nucleotides line up with TRBD1. The V and J ends lost 3 bases and 7 bases, in that order; junction bases with no gene match: 6. Germline CDR1 reads SGDLS; CDR2 reads YYNGEE. There are 15 residues in the CDR3. CDR3 sequence: CASSARGQGNSPLHF. CDR3 DNA: TGTGCCAGCAGCGCCAGGGGGCAGGGGAATTCACCCCTCCACTTT.

The chain carries TRBV12-3 or TRBV12-4 and TRBJ2-7; the match to TRBD2 covers 8 bases. The V gene end was trimmed by 4 bases and the J gene end by 5 bases; junction bases not matched to a gene: 10. This CDR3 is 15 amino acids long. CDR3 nucleotide sequence: TGTGCCAGCAGTTCCTCAGCGGGAGTCATCCACGAGCAGTACTTC. It is translated as CASSSSAGVIHEQYF.